Listed below are T cell receptor beta chains from one sample, sequenced in a study of human T cells and chemical hapten exposure. Each CDR3 protein is one row after TCRdb ran MiXCR on the 5' RACE reads. Of about 81,000 distinct CDR3 sequences listed, more than 7% are singletons. The receptors shown here come from a male donor in good health. The CDR3 runs from the conserved cysteine through the conserved F or W. Only part of the rows carry a size: once, few, many, or a class if the clone is expanded.

many | TRBJ2-7 | TRBV27 | CASSLASPYEQYF
- | TRBJ1-4 | TRBV19 | CASSIDGGRSEKLFF
many | TRBJ1-5 | TRBV12-3/TRBV12-4 | CASTTDINQPQHF
few | TRBJ1-1 | TRBV5-1 | CASSEHGGLGTEAFF
- | TRBJ2-1 | TRBV6-2/TRBV6-3 | CASSYLHTSGRAGNEQFF
- | TRBJ1-4 | TRBV2 | CASSDPLHREEKLFF
- | TRBJ1-1 | TRBV12-5 | CASGLGEGAPNTEAFF
- | TRBJ1-1 | TRBV20-1 | CSARPRTGVGTEAFF
many | TRBJ2-7 | TRBV13 | CASSLGRVSYEQYF
- | TRBJ2-2 | TRBV3-1 | CASSRVDTSGELFF
- | TRBJ2-1 | TRBV6-1 | CASRTAAGPPGGEQFF
many | TRBJ2-5 | TRBV25-1 | CASSDKEETQYF
few | TRBJ1-1 | TRBV6-6 | CASSYVGQNTEAFF
many | TRBJ1-2 | TRBV6-2/TRBV6-3 | CASSYRTGGIGYTF
many | TRBJ2-5 | TRBV14 | CASSQDRGRETQYF
few | TRBJ2-3 | TRBV13 | CASSFKTSGTDTQYF
many | TRBJ2-7 | TRBV29-1 | CSVEDPGSPYEQYF
few | TRBJ2-7 | TRBV27 | CASSLRGAFSYEQYF
- | TRBJ1-6 | TRBV12-3/TRBV12-4 | CASSLMTSPLHF
- | TRBJ2-2 | TRBV6-2/TRBV6-3 | CASSYSTQGAQTGELFF
many | TRBJ2-3 | TRBV27 | CASSQNYGRDTQYF
many | TRBJ2-7 | TRBV29-1 | CSVGGGQGYEQYF
- | TRBJ1-1 | TRBV7-3 | CASSPGGQRNTEAFF
- | TRBJ2-1 | TRBV12-5 | CASGFPGGNNEQFF
once | TRBJ2-2 | TRBV20-1 | CSATDRDTGELSF
few | TRBJ2-7 | TRBV7-9 | CASRGISYEQYF
few | TRBJ2-3 | TRBV18 | CASSPPDTTTDTQYF
many | TRBJ2-5 | TRBV25-1 | CASSAPWRGTQETQYF
- | TRBJ2-4 | TRBV20-1 | CSARQGNIQYF
many | TRBJ2-1 | TRBV25-1 | CASSGHPRERVHNEQFF
many | TRBJ2-3 | TRBV7-2 | CASSRNIAGEASTDTQYF
many | TRBJ2-3 | TRBV29-1 | CSVGQGGTDTQYF
few | TRBJ2-1 | TRBV11-2 | CASSFELLSYNEQFF
few | TRBJ1-2 | TRBV4-2 | CASSFDSYGYTF
few | TRBJ2-1 | TRBV4-3 | CASSQSRAGKGNEQFF
many | TRBJ2-7 | TRBV20-1 | CSATWTGSYEQYF
once | TRBJ1-1 | TRBV5-1 | CASSPRTSVETFF